One and the same sample provided the 19 T cell receptor beta chains below, sequenced in a study of tumor and adjacent non-tumor tissue in lung cancer. This sample's RNA came from whole unsorted tissue. A modified ARM-PCR protocol with three rounds of nested PCR amplified TCRbeta. TCRdb re-called the multiplex PCR reads through MiXCR, storing one row per CDR3 protein. The sample lists 78,000 or so distinct CDR3 sequences, around 86% occurring once. Sequences were obtained from lung tumor tissue. The receptor set was obtained from a woman aged 45 to 65 with non-small cell lung cancer.

This clonotype was counted a single time. Germline and junction disagree at one end, which may indicate a read error. The rearrangement joins TRBV6-1 to TRBJ2-1, with D possibly being TRBD2 (7 bases). The germline CDR1 and CDR2 sequences are MNHNS and SASEGT. The CDR3 is 14 amino acids. The CDR3 DNA follows: TGTGCCAACAGCGTCGCGGGGGCTATCAATGAGCAATTCTTC. It encodes CANSVAGAINEQFF.

A note on this clonotype: In this CDR3 the conserved last residue, phenylalanine or tryptophan, is missing, so a read error is likely. No DNA is shown, since the ends of the CDR3 on it are uncertain; the CDR3 is the one TCRdb lists. The chain recombines TRBV29-1 with TRBJ2-2; the table names TRBD2, a call not compared with the DNA. Germline CDR1 reads SQVTM; CDR2 reads ANQGSEA. The CDR3 sequence runs 15 residues, both termini included. Here the CDR3 reads CSVEGRSTNTGELFC.

Comment on this clonotype: The junction departs from the called germline gene at one end, perhaps through a read error. V and J are TRBV11-2 and TRBJ2-3; no firm D call. CDR1 SGHAT and CDR2 FQNNGV come from the germline V gene. The CDR3 is made up of 13 amino acids. The CDR3 spells CASCPTASETQYF. DNA for the CDR3: TGTGCCAGTTGCCCCACCGCCTCAGAAACGCAGTATTTT.

To note about this clonotype: Lacking the conserved final phenylalanine or tryptophan, this CDR3 likely reflects a read error. It is unclear where the CDR3 begins or ends on the DNA, so no DNA is shown, and the CDR3 is as TCRdb lists it. This chain joins TRBV28 and TRBJ2-5; TRBD1 reflects the table's D call only, with no check against the DNA. CDR1 and CDR2 (germline): MDHEN, SYDVKM. The CDR3 is 14 amino acids long, termini counted. CDR3 loop: CPSSTSGEAVTQYL.

The chain recombines TRBV20-1 with TRBJ2-5; TRBD2 aligns across 8 bases. Germline CDR1 and CDR2: DFQATT and SNEGSKA (reference sequence). CDR3 size: 15 residues. The CDR3 is CCTPPGGGRQETQYF. Written as DNA, the CDR3 is TGCTGTACTCCACCGGGAGGGGGTAGACAAGAGACCCAGTACTTC.

This clonotype was picked up one time. The chain couples TRBV20-1 to TRBJ2-7; TRBD1 matches at 7 bases. The J call could be wrong; TRBJ2-1 is a better fit for the DNA end. This CDR3 spans 14 amino acids. Germline V lookup: CDR1 DFQATT, CDR2 SNEGSKA (reference sequence). Here the CDR3 reads CSARASGQPYKQFF. In DNA, the CDR3 is TGCAGTGCTAGAGCGTCGGGACAGCCCTACAAGCAGTTCTTC.

V and J are TRBV6-1 and TRBJ1-4; D gene uncertain. Germline V gene sequence: CDR1 MNHNS, CDR2 SASEGT. The CDR3 loop spans 15 amino acids. With 3 bases removed from V and 3 bases from J, the gap between germline ends came to 11 bases. Here the CDR3 reads CASSDRTPANEKLFF. CDR3 nucleotide sequence: TGTGCCAGCAGTGATCGGACCCCAGCTAATGAAAAACTGTTTTTT.

With regard to this clonotype: The junction and the germline gene differ at one end; a read error may be behind it. The chain combines TRBV5-4 with TRBJ1-2; D unclear. The CDR3 runs 13 residues. Germline V gives CDR1 SGHNT, CDR2 YYREEE (reference sequence). The CDR3 coding sequence is TGTGCCAACAGCTTCGACAACAACTATGGCTACACCTTC. It translates to CANSFDNNYGYTF.

Remarks on this clonotype: The junction does not match germline at one end; this may be a read error. The gene calls are TRBV20-1 and TRBJ2-3; the D call may be TRBD1 or TRBD2 (5 bases each). There are 17 residues in the CDR3. Germline V gene data show CDR1 as DFQATT and CDR2 as SNEGSKA (reference sequence). The DNA of the CDR3 is TGTAGTGCTAGAGGCCGGTCTAGCAGGGTTAGCACAGGTACGCAGTATTTT. Protein: CSARGRSSRVSTGTQYF.

About this clonotype itself: A read error is possible here, since a much larger clone lies one base away. This chain joins TRBV19 and TRBJ2-1, with 14 bases lining up with TRBD2. The CDR3 runs to 13 residues. Germline V CDR1 and CDR2: LNHDA, SQIVND (reference sequence). For the CDR3, the DNA is TGTACCACCGGGACTAGCGGGAGTAATGAGCAGTTCTTC. This encodes CTTGTSGSNEQFF.

Worth noting for this clonotype: At one end, the junction sequence differs from germline, possibly due to a read error. The chain is built from TRBV28 and TRBJ1-6; 7 bases match TRBD1. CDR3 length equals 14 residues. Germline V gives CDR1 MDHEN, CDR2 SYDVKM. This chain's CDR3 is CASSLTGNNPPLHF. The CDR3 region has the DNA TGTGCCAGTAGTTTGACAGGGAATAATCCACCCCTCCACTTT.

Turning to this clonotype: The conserved phenylalanine or tryptophan is not found at the CDR3 terminus, so this likely reflects a read error. This chain links TRBV11-1 with TRBJ2-7; the D gene is possibly TRBD2 (5 bases). The CDR3 extends over 14 amino acids. V gave up 5 bases and J gave up 9 bases, with 20 bases separating them. Germline CDR1 is SGHAT and CDR2 is FQDESV (reference sequence). The DNA of the CDR3 is TGTGCCAGCAGCCCGAGGGTCATAAGGGTGGGGCAGTACTCC. Encoded protein: CASSPRVIRVGQYS.

To note about this clonotype: One end of the junction fails to match germline, which may point to a read error. The rearrangement links TRBV10-2 to TRBJ1-1; 7 nucleotides line up with TRBD1. Germline lookup yields CDR1 WSHSY and CDR2 SAAADI. This CDR3 is built from 13 residues. DNA for the CDR3: TGCGCCAGCGGTCCAGGGGGGAACACTGAGGCTTTCTTT. It yields the protein CASGPGGNTEAFF.

On this clonotype: One end of the junction varies from germline; a read error may be responsible. This chain joins TRBV6-6 and TRBJ2-7, with D possibly matching TRBD1 (7 bases). Germline CDR1 MNHNY, CDR2 SVGAGI (reference sequence). The CDR3 has 14 amino acids. The CDR3 DNA reads TGTGTCAGCTGTTACAACCAGGGGGGCTACGAGCAGTACTTC. Translating it yields CVSCYNQGGYEQYF.

The chain recombines TRBV24-1 with TRBJ2-2; no reliable D call. There are 13 residues in the CDR3. From germline, CDR1 is KGHDR and CDR2 SFDVKD. As DNA, the CDR3 is TGTGGAACCATAGCAGGGAACACCGGGGAGCTGTTTTTT. This gives the protein CGTIAGNTGELFF.

A remark on this clonotype: The junction shows a germline mismatch at one end, possibly a read error. The V and J genes are TRBV4-2 and TRBJ1-4, with D possibly being TRBD1 (6 bases). The CDR3 runs to 15 residues. Per the germline V gene, CDR1 is LGHNA and CDR2 is YNFKEQ. The CDR3 region has the DNA TGTGTCAGCAACCAAGTCCAGGGGACCGGGGAAAAACTGTTTTTT. Encoded protein: CVSNQVQGTGEKLFF.

Points on this clonotype: In this CDR3 the conserved last residue, phenylalanine or tryptophan, is missing, so a read error is likely. V usage is TRBV10-3 and J usage is TRBJ1-1; tentatively, D is TRBD1 (5 bases). Germline assignment: CDR1 ENHRY and CDR2 SYGVKD. This CDR3 region has 14 residues. CDR3 nucleotide sequence: TGTTCCATCAGTGAGTCCGACCTGGGGCTGGAGGCTTTCTTA. It specifies CSISESDLGLEAFL.

This clonotype showed up just a few times. This may arise from a read error, as a much more abundant clone is one base away. In DNA, the CDR3 is TGCAGTGCTCAAACAGGGATTAGCGATCAGCCCCAGCATTTT. It encodes CSAQTGISDQPQHF. The V gene is TRBV20-1, the J gene TRBJ1-5; D is perhaps TRBD1 (6 bases). CDR1 and CDR2 from the germline V gene are DFQATT and SNEGSKA (reference sequence). This CDR3 contains 14 residues.

The CDR3 loop reads CASSKRLARGLTDTQYF. CDR3 nucleotides: TGTGCCAGCAGCAAAAGACTAGCGAGAGGGCTAACAGATACGCAGTATTTT. V is TRBV6-5 and J is TRBJ2-3; 8 bases fit TRBD2. The CDR3 is made up of 17 amino acids. The ends lost 6 bases at V and 3 bases at J; junction bases unmatched: 14. CDR1 is MNHEY, CDR2 SVGAGI, per germline.